This paragraph reports one T cell receptor beta chain. The CDR3 is 14 amino acids. Deletions cut 4 bases from V and 6 bases from J, with 14 bases between. Germline V gene lookup returns CDR1 SGHRS and CDR2 YFSETQ. This sample stems from a study of blood T cell repertoires in COVID-19. Study as a whole: The United States, Italy and Spain supplied acute and convalescent COVID-19 samples. T cells, B-cell-depleted T cells, or PBMCs provided the cDNA or gDNA that served as material.

Original analysis: Scientists estimated how many nucleated cells there were by amplifying reference gene primers. Here immunoSEQ multiplex PCR was the method, and the copy in TCRdb shows in-frame clones only, minus some. That table furnishes V, J and clone size, whereas the DNA furnished D and trimming. Of under 350,000 clones listed, more than 85% are singletons. The clonotype originates from a man between 65 and 79 years old with acute or convalescent COVID-19. Specimen: peripheral blood. The chain employs TRBV5-1 and TRBJ2-4, with D possibly TRBD2 on 5 matching bases. The DNA for the CDR3 is TGCGCCAGCAGCCTTAGCGAGCCCGGAAACATTCAGTACTTC. Its protein product is CASSLSEPGNIQYF. Based on the CDR3 plus reference TRBV5-1 and TRBJ2-4, the full variable domain is KAGVTQTPRYLIKTRGQQVTLSCSPISGHRSVSWYQQTPGQGLQFLFEYFSETQRNKGNFPGRFSGRQFSNSRSEMNVSTLELGDSALYLCASSLSEPGNIQYFGAGTRLSVL.